This T cell receptor beta chain was recorded in a study of cytomegalovirus exposure and HLA in healthy donors. The overall study: Findings of an earlier analysis included about 100 million unique TCR beta sequences from some 190 million T cells.

The CDR3 consists of 15 residues. Looked up from germline, CDR1 is SEHNR and CDR2 is FQNEAQ (reference sequence). J lost 6 bases, V lost 3 bases, and 11 bases had no gene match. PCR involved 60 Vbeta and 13 Jbeta primers. Here immunoSEQ multiplex PCR was the method, and the copy in TCRdb shows in-frame clones only, minus some. The sample carries 220,000 or so clones, roughly 75% recorded once. V is TRBV7-9 and J is TRBJ2-7; 7 bases are shared with TRBD2. The clonotype comes from a woman in her 30s in good health and CMV-seronegative. The source material was PBMCs. CDR3 protein: CASSFWGGSRGEQYF. In DNA, the CDR3 is TGTGCCAGCAGCTTCTGGGGGGGTAGTAGGGGCGAGCAGTACTTC.